Included here is one T cell receptor (beta chain) sequence, with context. Trimming took 2 bases from V and 2 from J, leaving 16 bases between them. Germline CDR1 and CDR2: SGDLS and YYNGEE. The length of the CDR3 is 16 residues. This sample was taken from a study of TIL therapy for anti-PD-1-resistant metastatic lung cancer. Study summary: Most patients had lung adenocarcinoma; several tumors were EGFR-mutant, two ALK-rearranged; half smoked currently or formerly. Tumors carried a median 1.5 non-synonymous mutations per megabase.

This was the immunoSEQ v3 assay. Clones were sequenced by immunoSEQ multiplex PCR, and TCRdb holds only the in-frame ones, with some missing. The data contain under 100,000 clones, less than 70% of them singletons. Time point of the sample: pre-treatment sample, taken before nivolumab and TIL therapy. Most excised metastases sampled were pleural nodules or supraclavicular lymph nodes. V gene TRBV9 combines with J gene TRBJ2-5; the D call may be TRBD1 or TRBD2 (5 bases each). The sample consisted of tumor tissue, taken at baseline. This clonotype was sampled from a person between 30 and 80 years old with non-small cell lung cancer. CDR3 sequence reads: CASSVAGTAQQETQYF. For the CDR3, the DNA is TGTGCCAGCAGCGTGGCCGGGACCGCACAACAAGAGACCCAGTACTTC.